This T cell receptor beta chain is from a study of molecular identifiers for immune sequencing clone quantification. The CDR3 is 15 residues long. The V segment lost 5 bases and the J segment 7 bases; nucleotides outside the gene matches: 10. Germline CDR1 and CDR2: SEHNR and FQNEAQ (reference sequence). This clonotype has more than one count but fewer than ten. TCRdb called the PCR reads again in MiXCR, with one record for every CDR3 protein. The sample includes 85,000 to 100,000 distinct CDR3 sequences, less than 25% of them seen just once. Sequencing was done on a sample of naive CD8+ T cells from blood, with Jurkat cell RNA spiked in. The subset was: FACS-sorted CD8+CD4-CCR7+CD45RA+ naive T cells. The chain carries TRBV7-9 and TRBJ1-2, with TRBD1 identical over 10 bases. The receptor was derived from a human donor in good health. Some libraries in this study had Jurkat cell RNA spiked in. CDR3 bases: TGTGCCAGCAGCCCGACAGGGGGCGGTTCAGGTGGCTACACCTTC. Translated, it gives CASSPTGGGSGGYTF.